The next 30 T cell receptor beta chains were all read from a single sample in a study of blood T cell repertoires in COVID-19. The table came from immunoSEQ multiplex PCR; TCRdb's copy has only in-frame clones and leaves some out. The table records some 150,000 clones, 80% of them present only once. Material: peripheral blood. Every receptor here comes from a man in his sixties with acute or convalescent COVID-19.

CDR3 residues: CASQGRYEQYF. In nucleotides, the CDR3 is TGTGCCAGCCAGGGGCGCTACGAGCAGTACTTC. The chain joins TRBV10-3 to TRBJ2-7; D possibly corresponds to TRBD1 (6 bases). In germline, CDR1 is ENHRY, CDR2 SYGVKD. Trimming took 10 bases from V and 3 from J, leaving 10 bases between them. There are 11 residues in the CDR3.

This clone was recorded a few times. The V gene is TRBV6-5, the J gene TRBJ1-4; tentatively, D is TRBD1 (5 bases). The CDR3 loop spans 14 amino acids. The V gene lost 2 bases and the J gene lost 6 bases, with 10 bases spanning the gap. Germline V gene lookup returns CDR1 MNHEY and CDR2 SVGAGI. DNA for the CDR3: TGTGCCAGCAGTTACAGGGGCAGGGATGAAAAACTGTTTTTT. This translates into CASSYRGRDEKLFF.

The rearrangement uses TRBV19 and TRBJ1-5; no definite D call. Trimming stripped 3 bases from V and 8 bases from J, with 14 bases between. CDR1 and CDR2 (germline): LNHDA, SQIVND (reference sequence). This CDR3 contains 14 residues. The CDR3 coding sequence is TGTGCCAGTAGTATTTGGAGTCTTCCGGAGCCCCAGCATTTT. Its translation is CASSIWSLPEPQHF.

The J gene is TRBJ1-5, the V gene TRBV30; TRBD1 matches at 7 bases. The CDR3 runs to 14 residues. Germline CDR1 and CDR2: GTSNPN and SVGIG (reference sequence). Trimming removed 2 bases from V and 3 bases from J; junction bases left unmatched: 4. Here the CDR3 reads CAWSQGEYNQPQHF. CDR3 DNA: TGTGCCTGGAGTCAGGGGGAGTACAATCAGCCCCAGCATTTT.

Worth noting for this clone: This CDR3 is also generated by other DNA sequences in the sample. The chain recombines TRBV7-2 with TRBJ2-2, with 8 bases lining up with TRBD1. CDR1 is SGHTA, CDR2 FQGNSA, per germline. V gave up 0 bases and J gave up 7 bases; unmatched junction bases: 7. The CDR3 runs 16 residues. The CDR3 DNA reads as TGTGCCAGCAGCTTAGCGCTCGGACAGGGAGGCGGGGAGCTGTTTTTT. This translates into CASSLALGQGGGELFF.

This sequence joins TRBV7-3 and TRBJ2-1; D unresolved. Trimming left V 0 bases short and J 5 bases short, with 11 bases between. The germline CDR1 and CDR2 sequences are SGHTA and FQGTGA. The CDR3 is made up of 15 amino acids. CDR3 region: CASSLTHQVNNEQFF. In nucleotides, the CDR3 is TGTGCCAGCAGCTTAACCCACCAGGTTAACAATGAGCAGTTCTTC.

The J gene is TRBJ2-7, the V gene TRBV28, with D tentatively TRBD1 (5 bases). Trimming stripped 4 bases from V and 5 bases from J, with 15 bases between. CDR3 length: 14 residues. Germline V gives CDR1 MDHEN, CDR2 SYDVKM. The CDR3 bases are TGTGCCAGCAGTTCTCCCCAGGGAACGGACGAGCAGTACTTC. It codes for CASSSPQGTDEQYF. Drawing the rest from reference TRBV28 and TRBJ2-7, the complete variable domain is DVKVTQSSRYLVKRTGEKVFLECVQDMDHENMFWYRQDPGLGLRLIYFSYDVKMKEKGDIPEGYSVSREKKERFSLILESASTNQTSMYLCASSSPQGTDEQYFGPGTRLTVT.

J is TRBJ2-1 and V is TRBV24-1, with D possibly being TRBD2 (5 bases). V was pared by 2 bases and J by 4 bases, with 11 bases between. The CDR3 contains 15 residues. The germline V gene has CDR1 KGHDR and CDR2 SFDVKD. The chain's CDR3 is CATSDYGGRYNEQFF. The CDR3 bases are TGTGCCACCAGTGATTATGGCGGGCGGTACAATGAGCAGTTCTTC.

V usage is TRBV12-3 or TRBV12-4 and J usage is TRBJ2-5; 9 bases are shared with TRBD1. The CDR3 runs 13 residues. Trimming took 7 bases from V and 5 from J; bases not matched to a gene: 5. The CDR3 bases are TGTGCCAGCACCGTAGGACAGGGGGAGACCCAGTACTTC. It is translated as CASTVGQGETQYF.

The chain has TRBV4-1 and TRBJ2-5; 7 nucleotides match TRBD1. V lost 4 bases to trimming and J lost 1 base; unmatched junction nucleotides: 6. CDR3 size: 15 residues. Germline V gene data show CDR1 as MGHRA and CDR2 as YSYEKL. The chain's CDR3 is CASSLIGTAQETQYF. DNA for the CDR3: TGCGCCAGCAGCCTCATCGGGACAGCCCAAGAGACCCAGTACTTC.

This clone was counted at least ten times. The CDR3 DNA follows: TGTGCCAGCAGGAAGTACTCTCCGGGCTACACCTTC. Translation: CASRKYSPGYTF. The rearrangement uses TRBV9 and TRBJ1-2; D remains ambiguous. This CDR3 has 12 residues. V was clipped by 5 bases and J by 8 bases, with 13 bases between them. Germline V gene sequence: CDR1 SGDLS, CDR2 YYNGEE.

This chain connects TRBV7-2 to TRBJ2-7; the match to TRBD2 covers 15 bases. The CDR3 runs to 16 residues. V was clipped by 1 base and J by 7 bases; unmatched bases: 5. CDR1 is SGHTA and CDR2 is FQGNSA in the germline V gene. CDR3 sequence (DNA): TGTGCCAGCAGCTTAGAGGGACTAGCGGGAGGAGAGGAGCAGTACTTC. This encodes CASSLEGLAGGEEQYF.

V is TRBV6-5 and J is TRBJ2-5, with 8 bases lining up with TRBD1. J gave up 5 bases and V 7 bases, and 9 bases lay outside the gene matches. CDR1 is MNHEY, CDR2 SVGAGI, per germline. This CDR3 comprises 14 residues. The CDR3 DNA follows: TGTGCCAGCACCCGGACAGGGAACCGGGAGACCCAGTACTTC. Translated, it gives CASTRTGNRETQYF.

V and J are TRBV28 and TRBJ1-2, with 9 bases lining up with TRBD1. Germline V gives CDR1 MDHEN, CDR2 SYDVKM. With V trimmed by 5 bases and J by 8 bases, 9 bases remained unmatched. This CDR3 is built from 14 residues. The DNA of the CDR3 is TGTGCCAGCAGTAAACAGGGGGCGCGGTCCGGCTACACCTTC. It specifies CASSKQGARSGYTF.

The chain links TRBV15 to TRBJ2-5, with a weak D call TRBD2 (6 bases). Germline lookup yields CDR1 LNHNV and CDR2 YYDKDF (reference sequence). V was trimmed by 5 bases and J by 5 bases, leaving 21 bases between them. This CDR3 is built from 16 residues. CDR3 DNA sequence: TGTGCCACCAGCCCGGGAGAAGCGGAAGTCAGGGAGACCCAGTACTTC. Translation gives CATSPGEAEVRETQYF.

The gene calls are TRBV7-9 and TRBJ2-4, with D possibly being TRBD1 (6 bases). Between the trimmed V and J ends, which lost 5 bases and 8 bases, there was a span of 16 bases. CDR3 length: 14 residues. The germline gives CDR1 SEHNR, CDR2 FQNEAQ (reference sequence). As DNA, the CDR3 is TGTGCCAGCAGCCCGACCGGGACAATTGACATTCAGTACTTC. Amino acids: CASSPTGTIDIQYF.

The rearrangement uses TRBV5-4 and TRBJ2-7; TRBD2 agrees at 9 bases. Germline V gene lookup returns CDR1 SGHNT and CDR2 YYREEE (reference sequence). With V trimmed by 0 bases and J by 10 bases, 8 bases remained unmatched. This CDR3 is 14 amino acids long. The CDR3 sequence: CASSLAGGGVRQYF. DNA of the CDR3: TGTGCCAGCAGCTTGGCTGGCGGGGGGGTCAGACAGTACTTC.

V usage is TRBV27 and J usage is TRBJ1-6; TRBD1 matches 11 bases. The length of the CDR3 is 14 residues. Germline CDR1 and CDR2: MNHEY and SMNVEV (reference sequence). The ends lost 4 bases at V and 11 bases at J; junction bases unmatched: 4. CDR3 nucleotides: TGTGCCAGCAGTTCAACGGGACAGGGGGCACCCCTCCACTTT. Translation gives CASSSTGQGAPLHF.

The chain links TRBV7-3 to TRBJ2-6; 7 nucleotides match TRBD1. The germline V gene has CDR1 SGHTA and CDR2 FQGTGA. Trimming removed 0 bases from V and 12 bases from J; junction bases left unmatched: 8. The CDR3 loop spans 15 amino acids. The CDR3 region is CASSLTGGQDTVLTF. The DNA for the CDR3 is TGTGCCAGCAGCTTAACAGGGGGCCAGGACACCGTCCTGACTTTC.

A note on this clone: The same CDR3 arises from other DNA sequences in this sample as well. The V gene is TRBV9, the J gene TRBJ2-1, with 11 bases lining up with TRBD2. J lost 2 bases, V lost 4 bases, and 2 bases had no gene match. The germline V gene encodes CDR1 SGDLS and CDR2 YYNGEE. The CDR3 length is 15 residues. The CDR3 protein is CASSLSGGAYNEQFF. CDR3 bases: TGTGCCAGCAGCCTTAGCGGGGGGGCCTACAATGAGCAGTTCTTC.

The chain has TRBV21-1 and TRBJ2-1; whether TRBD2, the table's D call, matches the DNA was not checked. TRBV21-1 is termed a pseudogene. This CDR3 has 15 amino acids. The CDR3 DNA sequence: TGTGCCAGCAGCCCGGAAGCGGGGGGGAACAATGAGCAGTTCTTC. Its translation is CASSPEAGGNNEQFF.

V gene TRBV3-1 (or the pseudogene TRBV3-2) combines with J gene TRBJ2-2, with TRBD2 matching 14 bases. Germline CDR1 and CDR2: LGHDT and YNNKEL (reference sequence). The CDR3 covers 19 residues. Germline trimming cut 3 bases from V and 5 bases from J; bases unmatched to any gene: 11. CDR3 DNA: TGTGCCAGCAGCCAGCCTCGACTAGCGGGAGGGTCGGGGACCGGGGAGCTGTTTTTT. This encodes CASSQPRLAGGSGTGELFF.

The chain employs TRBV6-1 and TRBJ1-5; D possibly corresponds to TRBD1 (5 bases). The CDR3 covers 14 residues. Trimming stripped 3 bases from V and 7 bases from J, with 13 bases between. Looked up from germline, CDR1 is MNHNS and CDR2 is SASEGT. The chain's CDR3 is CASSDTARVQPQHF. CDR3 DNA: TGTGCCAGCAGTGATACTGCCAGGGTCCAGCCCCAGCATTTT.

This chain's CDR3 is CASSYRTSGPPETQYF. In DNA form, the CDR3 reads TGTGCCAGCAGTTACAGGACTAGCGGCCCTCCGGAGACCCAGTACTTC. This chain joins TRBV6-6 and TRBJ2-5; 10 nucleotides align to TRBD2. There are 16 residues in the CDR3. Germline CDR1 MNHNY, CDR2 SVGAGI (reference sequence). V shed 2 bases and J 5 bases; nucleotides not matched to a gene: 8.

V gene TRBV6-2 or TRBV6-3 combines with J gene TRBJ2-5; 7 bases line up with TRBD2. The trim removed 2 bases at V and 4 bases at J, leaving 7 bases unmatched. This CDR3 is built from 15 residues. Germline loops: CDR1 MNHEY, CDR2 SVGEGT. The CDR3 spells CASSYAGLVTETQYF. The CDR3 DNA sequence: TGTGCCAGCAGTTACGCCGGACTAGTCACAGAGACCCAGTACTTC.

This clone has only one observation. An end of the junction does not agree with germline; a read error may underlie this. The chain employs TRBV24-1 and TRBJ1-5, with 10 positions matching TRBD1. Germline CDR1 KGHDR, CDR2 SFDVKD. The CDR3 is 14 residues long. CDR3 in amino acids: CATSSGQGNRPQHF. CDR3 coding DNA: TGTGCCACCAGTTCGGGACAGGGGAATCGGCCCCAGCATTTT.

V is TRBV3-1 (or the pseudogene TRBV3-2) and J is TRBJ1-5; D is ambiguous. CDR1 LGHDT and CDR2 YNNKEL come from the germline V gene (reference sequence). The CDR3 loop spans 14 amino acids. V lost 1 base, J lost 8 bases, and 12 bases lay in between. This chain's CDR3 is CASSQGAGAEPQHF. In DNA form, the CDR3 reads TGTGCCAGCAGCCAAGGGGCCGGCGCAGAGCCCCAGCATTTT.

The chain has TRBV5-5 and TRBJ2-7; TRBD1 might be the D (5 bases). Germline V gene lookup returns CDR1 SGHKS and CDR2 YYEKEE (reference sequence). The CDR3 is made up of 14 amino acids. V dropped 1 base and J dropped 0 bases, with 8 bases sitting between them. CDR3 DNA sequence: TGTGCCAGCAGCTTGTCAGGGATCTCCTACGAGCAGTACTTC. Protein sequence: CASSLSGISYEQYF.

In this sample, this clone turned up a few times. This chain uses TRBV5-4 with TRBJ2-7; 7 bases line up with TRBD2. The V gene end was trimmed by 2 bases and the J gene end by 7 bases; junction bases not matched to a gene: 9. Germline CDR1 is SGHNT and CDR2 is YYREEE (reference sequence). The CDR3 length is 14 residues. The DNA of the CDR3 is TGTGCCAGCAGCTTTAAGGGCGGGAGCAGAGAGCAGTACTTC. Translation: CASSFKGGSREQYF.

This clone has just a few counts. The chain is built from TRBV6-6 and TRBJ2-3; 10 bases map to TRBD2. Germline V gives CDR1 MNHNY, CDR2 SVGAGI (reference sequence). CDR3 length: 12 residues. The trim removed 3 bases at V and 10 bases at J, leaving 1 base unmatched. Here the CDR3 reads CASSYGLAAQYF. The CDR3 bases are TGTGCCAGCAGTTATGGACTAGCGGCGCAGTATTTT.